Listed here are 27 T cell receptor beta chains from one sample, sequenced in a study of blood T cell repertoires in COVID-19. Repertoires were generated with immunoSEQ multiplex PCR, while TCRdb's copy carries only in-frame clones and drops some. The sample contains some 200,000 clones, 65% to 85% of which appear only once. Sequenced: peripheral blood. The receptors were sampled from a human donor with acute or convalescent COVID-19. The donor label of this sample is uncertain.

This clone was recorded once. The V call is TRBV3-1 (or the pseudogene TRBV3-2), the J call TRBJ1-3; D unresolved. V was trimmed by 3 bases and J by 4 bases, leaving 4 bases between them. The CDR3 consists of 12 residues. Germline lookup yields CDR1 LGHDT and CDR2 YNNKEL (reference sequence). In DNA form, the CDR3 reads TGTGCCAGCAGCCAGGAGGGAAACACCATATATTTT. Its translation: CASSQEGNTIYF.

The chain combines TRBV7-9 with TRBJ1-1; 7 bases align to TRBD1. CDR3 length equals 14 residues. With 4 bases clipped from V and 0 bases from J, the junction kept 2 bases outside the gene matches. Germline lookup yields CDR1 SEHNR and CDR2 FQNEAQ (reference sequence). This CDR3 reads CASSSGQVNTEAFF. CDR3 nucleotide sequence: TGTGCCAGCAGCTCCGGACAGGTGAACACTGAAGCTTTCTTT.

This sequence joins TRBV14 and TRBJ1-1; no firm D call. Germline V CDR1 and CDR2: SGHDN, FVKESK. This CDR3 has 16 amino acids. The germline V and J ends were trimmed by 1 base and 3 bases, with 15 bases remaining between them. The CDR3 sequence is CASSQAPTNPYTEAFF. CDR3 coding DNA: TGTGCCAGCAGCCAAGCTCCCACAAACCCTTACACTGAAGCTTTCTTT.

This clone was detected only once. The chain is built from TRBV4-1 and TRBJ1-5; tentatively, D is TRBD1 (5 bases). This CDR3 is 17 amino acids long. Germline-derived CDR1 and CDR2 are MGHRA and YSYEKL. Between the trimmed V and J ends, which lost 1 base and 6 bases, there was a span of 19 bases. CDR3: CASSQVGGLSEGQPQHF. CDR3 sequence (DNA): TGCGCCAGCAGCCAAGTGGGGGGACTGTCCGAGGGTCAGCCCCAGCATTTT.

CDR3 sequence (DNA): TGTGCCAGCACCCGGGACAGCTACGAGCAGTACTTC. It translates to CASTRDSYEQYF. The chain combines TRBV2 with TRBJ2-7; 7 nucleotides match TRBD1. After removal of 7 bases from V and 3 bases from J, the junction contained 3 bases not matched to a gene. This CDR3 region has 12 residues. CDR1 and CDR2 from the germline V gene are SNHLY and FYNNEI.

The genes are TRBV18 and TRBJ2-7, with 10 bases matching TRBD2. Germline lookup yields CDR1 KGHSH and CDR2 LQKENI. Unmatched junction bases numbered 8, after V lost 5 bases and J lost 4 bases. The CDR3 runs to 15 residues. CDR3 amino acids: CASSSLAGAYYEQYF. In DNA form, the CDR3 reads TGTGCCAGCTCATCTCTAGCGGGGGCCTATTACGAGCAGTACTTC.

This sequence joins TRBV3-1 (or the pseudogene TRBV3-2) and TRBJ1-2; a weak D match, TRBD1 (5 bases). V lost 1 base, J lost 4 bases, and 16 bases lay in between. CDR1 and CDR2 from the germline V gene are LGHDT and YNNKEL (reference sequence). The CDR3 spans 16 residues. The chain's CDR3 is CASSQARDGLFYGYTF. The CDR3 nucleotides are TGTGCCAGCAGCCAAGCCCGGGACGGACTATTCTATGGCTACACCTTC.

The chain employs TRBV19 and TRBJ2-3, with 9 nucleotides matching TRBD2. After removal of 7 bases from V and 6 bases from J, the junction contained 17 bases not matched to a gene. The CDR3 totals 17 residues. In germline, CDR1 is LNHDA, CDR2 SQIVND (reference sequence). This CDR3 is CASTYVGLSGSGDTQYF. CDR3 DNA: TGTGCCAGTACCTACGTGGGGCTTAGCGGGAGTGGGGATACGCAGTATTTT. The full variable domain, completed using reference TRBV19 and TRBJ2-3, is DGGITQSPKYLFRKEGQNVTLSCEQNLNHDAMYWYRQDPGQGLRLIYYSQIVNDFQKGDIAEGYSVSREKKESFPLTVTSAQKNPTAFYLCASTYVGLSGSGDTQYFGPGTRLTVL.

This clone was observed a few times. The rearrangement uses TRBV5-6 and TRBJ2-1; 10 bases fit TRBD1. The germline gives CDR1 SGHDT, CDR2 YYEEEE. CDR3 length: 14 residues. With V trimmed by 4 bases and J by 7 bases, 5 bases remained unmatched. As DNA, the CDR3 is TGTGCCAGCAGCATACCGGGACAGGGGAATGAGCAGTTCTTC. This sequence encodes CASSIPGQGNEQFF.

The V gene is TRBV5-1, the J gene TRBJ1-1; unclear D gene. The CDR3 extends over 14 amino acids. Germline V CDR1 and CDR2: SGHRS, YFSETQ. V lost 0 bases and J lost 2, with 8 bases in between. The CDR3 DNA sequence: TGCGCCAGCAGCTTGGCGGGTCCAAACACTGAAGCTTTCTTT. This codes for CASSLAGPNTEAFF. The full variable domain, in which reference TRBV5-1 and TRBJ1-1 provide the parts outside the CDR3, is KAGVTQTPRYLIKTRGQQVTLSCSPISGHRSVSWYQQTPGQGLQFLFEYFSETQRNKGNFPGRFSGRQFSNSRSEMNVSTLELGDSALYLCASSLAGPNTEAFFGQGTRLTVV.

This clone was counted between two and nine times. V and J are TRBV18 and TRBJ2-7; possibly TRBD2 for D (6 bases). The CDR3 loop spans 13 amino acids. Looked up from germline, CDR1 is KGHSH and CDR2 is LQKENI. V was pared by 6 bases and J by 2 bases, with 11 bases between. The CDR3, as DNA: TGTGCCAGCTCGACGCGGGACCCCTACGAGCAGTACTTC. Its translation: CASSTRDPYEQYF.

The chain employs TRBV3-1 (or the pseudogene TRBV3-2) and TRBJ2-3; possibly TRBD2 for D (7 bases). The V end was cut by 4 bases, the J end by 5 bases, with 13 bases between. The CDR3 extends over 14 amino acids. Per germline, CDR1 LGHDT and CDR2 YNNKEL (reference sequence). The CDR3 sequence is CASSRSGGQDTQYF. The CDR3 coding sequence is TGTGCCAGCAGCCGGTCGGGGGGCCAAGATACGCAGTATTTT.

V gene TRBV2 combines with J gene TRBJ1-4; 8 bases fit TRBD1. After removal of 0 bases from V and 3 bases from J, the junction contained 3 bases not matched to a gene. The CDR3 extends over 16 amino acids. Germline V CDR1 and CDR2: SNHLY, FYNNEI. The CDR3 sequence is CASSEASTGANEKLFF. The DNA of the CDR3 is TGTGCCAGCAGTGAAGCGTCGACAGGGGCTAATGAAAAACTGTTTTTT. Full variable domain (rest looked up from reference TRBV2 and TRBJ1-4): EPEVTQTPSHQVTQMGQEVILRCVPISNHLYFYWYRQILGQKVEFLVSFYNNEISEKSEIFDDQFSVERPDGSNFTLKIRSTKLEDSAMYFCASSEASTGANEKLFFGSGTQLSVL.

CDR3 DNA sequence: TGTGCCACCAGCGACGAACAGGGGGCTGAAACTGAAGCTTTCTTT. It specifies CATSDEQGAETEAFF. The chain carries TRBV15 and TRBJ1-1, with TRBD1 matching over 9 bases. This CDR3 has 15 amino acids. Germline V lookup: CDR1 LNHNV, CDR2 YYDKDF (reference sequence). V shed 5 bases and J 5 bases; nucleotides not matched to a gene: 9.

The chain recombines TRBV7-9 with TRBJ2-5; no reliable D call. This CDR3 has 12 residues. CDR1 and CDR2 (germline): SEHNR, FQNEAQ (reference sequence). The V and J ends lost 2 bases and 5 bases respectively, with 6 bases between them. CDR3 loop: CASSLIPETQYF. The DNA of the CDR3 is TGTGCCAGCAGCTTAATCCCGGAGACCCAGTACTTC.

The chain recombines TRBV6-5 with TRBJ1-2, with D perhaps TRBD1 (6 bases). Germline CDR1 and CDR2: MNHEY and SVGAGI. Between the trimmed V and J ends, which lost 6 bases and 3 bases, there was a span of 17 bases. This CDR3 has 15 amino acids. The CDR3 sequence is CASSPLKQGDYGYTF. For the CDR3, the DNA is TGTGCCAGCAGCCCCTTAAAACAGGGTGACTATGGCTACACCTTC.

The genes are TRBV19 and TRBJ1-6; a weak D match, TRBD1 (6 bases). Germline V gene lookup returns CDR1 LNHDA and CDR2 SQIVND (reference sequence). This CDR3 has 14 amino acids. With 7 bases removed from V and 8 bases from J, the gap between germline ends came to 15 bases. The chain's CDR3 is CASTRRDTDSPLHF. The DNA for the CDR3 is TGTGCCAGTACCAGACGGGACACCGATTCACCCCTCCACTTT. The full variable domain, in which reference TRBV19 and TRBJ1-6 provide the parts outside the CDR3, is DGGITQSPKYLFRKEGQNVTLSCEQNLNHDAMYWYRQDPGQGLRLIYYSQIVNDFQKGDIAEGYSVSREKKESFPLTVTSAQKNPTAFYLCASTRRDTDSPLHFGNGTRLTVT.

As DNA, the CDR3 is TGTGCCAGCAGCCCCAGTAGCAGACAGGCCCTTGAAGCTTTCTTT. Translating gives CASSPSSRQALEAFF. This chain joins TRBV3-1 (or the pseudogene TRBV3-2) and TRBJ1-1, with a tentative D call TRBD1 (6 bases). This CDR3 region has 15 residues. Per germline, CDR1 LGHDT and CDR2 YNNKEL (reference sequence). Deletions cut 4 bases from V and 7 bases from J, with 19 bases between.

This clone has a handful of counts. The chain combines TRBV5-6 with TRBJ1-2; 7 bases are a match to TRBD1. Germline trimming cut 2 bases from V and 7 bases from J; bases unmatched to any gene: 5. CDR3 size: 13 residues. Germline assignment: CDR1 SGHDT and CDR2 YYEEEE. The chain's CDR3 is CASSFLQGSGYTF. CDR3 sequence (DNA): TGTGCCAGCAGCTTCTTACAGGGGTCTGGCTACACCTTC.

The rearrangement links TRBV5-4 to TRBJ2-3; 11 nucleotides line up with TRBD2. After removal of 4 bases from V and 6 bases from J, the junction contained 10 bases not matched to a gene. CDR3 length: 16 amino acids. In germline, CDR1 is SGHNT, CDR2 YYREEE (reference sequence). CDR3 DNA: TGTGCCAGCAGCCGCTTGACTAGCGGGAATAGGGATACGCAGTATTTT. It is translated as CASSRLTSGNRDTQYF.

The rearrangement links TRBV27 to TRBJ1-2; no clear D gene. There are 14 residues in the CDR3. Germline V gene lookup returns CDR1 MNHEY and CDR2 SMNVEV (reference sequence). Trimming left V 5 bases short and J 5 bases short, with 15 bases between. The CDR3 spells CASSTQTGQYGYTF. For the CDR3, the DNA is TGTGCCAGCAGTACCCAGACGGGTCAATATGGCTACACCTTC.

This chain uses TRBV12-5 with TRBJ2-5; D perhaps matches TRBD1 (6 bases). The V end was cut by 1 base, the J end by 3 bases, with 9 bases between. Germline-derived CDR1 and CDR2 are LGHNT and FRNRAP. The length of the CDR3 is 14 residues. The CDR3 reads CASGLGTDKETQYF. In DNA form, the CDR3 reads TGTGCTAGTGGTTTGGGGACAGATAAAGAGACCCAGTACTTC. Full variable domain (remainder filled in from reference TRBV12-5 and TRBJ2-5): DARVTQTPRHKVTEMGQEVTMRCQPILGHNTVFWYRQTMMQGLELLAYFRNRAPLDDSGMPKDRFSAEMPDATLATLKIQPSEPRDSAVYFCASGLGTDKETQYFGPGTRLLVL.

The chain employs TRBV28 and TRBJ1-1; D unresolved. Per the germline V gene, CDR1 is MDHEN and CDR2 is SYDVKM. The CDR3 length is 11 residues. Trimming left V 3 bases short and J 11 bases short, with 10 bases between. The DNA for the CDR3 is TGTGCCAGCAGTTTCGCAAAGGAGGCTTTCTTT. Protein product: CASSFAKEAFF.

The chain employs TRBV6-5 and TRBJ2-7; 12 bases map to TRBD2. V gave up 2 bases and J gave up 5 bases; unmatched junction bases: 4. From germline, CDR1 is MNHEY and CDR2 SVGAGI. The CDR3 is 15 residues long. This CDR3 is CASSYVTSGSHEQYF. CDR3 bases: TGTGCCAGCAGTTACGTGACTAGCGGGAGCCACGAGCAGTACTTC.

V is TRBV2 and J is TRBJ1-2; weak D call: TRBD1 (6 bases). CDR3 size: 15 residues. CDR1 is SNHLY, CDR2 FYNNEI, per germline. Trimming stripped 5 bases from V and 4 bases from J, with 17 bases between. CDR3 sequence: CASSSGTYLVYGYTF. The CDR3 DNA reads TGTGCCAGCAGTTCCGGGACATACCTTGTCTATGGCTACACCTTC.

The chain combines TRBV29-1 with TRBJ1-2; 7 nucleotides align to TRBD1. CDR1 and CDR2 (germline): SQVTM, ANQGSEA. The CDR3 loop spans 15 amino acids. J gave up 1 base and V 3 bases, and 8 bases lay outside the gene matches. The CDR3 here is CSVDYYRGINYGYTF. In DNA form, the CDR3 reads TGCAGCGTTGACTATTACAGGGGAATTAACTATGGCTACACCTTC.

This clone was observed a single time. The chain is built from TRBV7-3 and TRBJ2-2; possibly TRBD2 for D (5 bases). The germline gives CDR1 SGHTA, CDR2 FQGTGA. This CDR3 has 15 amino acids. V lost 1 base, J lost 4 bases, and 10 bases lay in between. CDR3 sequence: CASSLKPRGTGELFF. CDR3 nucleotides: TGTGCCAGCAGCTTAAAGCCTCGGGGCACCGGGGAGCTGTTTTTT.